This record concerns one TCR beta chain sequence. This sample stems from a study of blood T cell repertoires in COVID-19. Produced via immunoSEQ multiplex PCR; TCRdb's table is partial and in-frame only. The repertoire holds 99,000 or so clones, with roughly 84% as singletons. The CDR3 length is 16 residues. Germline CDR1 reads SGDLS; CDR2 reads YYNGEE. Trimming removed 0 bases from V and 4 bases from J; junction bases left unmatched: 5. The chain joins TRBV9 to TRBJ2-2, with 8 bases lining up with TRBD2. Sequenced material: peripheral blood. The origin of this receptor is a woman aged 60-75 years in a cohort sampled during active or convalescent COVID-19. The CDR3 here is CASSVGGGRTTGELFF. CDR3 DNA: TGTGCCAGCAGCGTAGGAGGCGGGAGGACCACCGGGGAGCTGTTTTTT.